This TCR beta chain was sequenced in a study of blood T cell repertoires in COVID-19. The CDR3 extends over 18 amino acids. Germline V gene sequence: CDR1 MNHEY, CDR2 SMNVEV (reference sequence). The ends lost 1 base at V and 0 bases at J; junction bases unmatched: 8. Data came from immunoSEQ multiplex PCR; TCRdb stores just in-frame clones and leaves some out. Among under 250,000 clones listed, 80% were seen once. This sequence was found in a human donor in a cohort sampled during active COVID-19. Sequencing was done on a sample of peripheral blood. The rearrangement joins TRBV27 to TRBJ2-2, with 7 bases matching TRBD2. The CDR3 DNA reads TGTGCCAGCAGTTTATATACTCGACGGGGGGCGAACACCGGGGAGCTGTTTTTT. Encoded protein: CASSLYTRRGANTGELFF.